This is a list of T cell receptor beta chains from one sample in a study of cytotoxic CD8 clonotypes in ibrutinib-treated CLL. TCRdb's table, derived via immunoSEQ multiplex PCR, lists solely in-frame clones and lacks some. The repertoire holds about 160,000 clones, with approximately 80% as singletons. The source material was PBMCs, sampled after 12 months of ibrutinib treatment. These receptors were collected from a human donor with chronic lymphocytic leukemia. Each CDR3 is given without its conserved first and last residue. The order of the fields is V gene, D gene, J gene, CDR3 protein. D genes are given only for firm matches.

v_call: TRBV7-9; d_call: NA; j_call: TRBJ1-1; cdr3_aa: ASSVAQLNTEAF
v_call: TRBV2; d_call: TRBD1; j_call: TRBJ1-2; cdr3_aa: ASTLARGRDGYT
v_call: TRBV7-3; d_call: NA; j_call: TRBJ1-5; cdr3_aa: ASSQEVTGDQPQH
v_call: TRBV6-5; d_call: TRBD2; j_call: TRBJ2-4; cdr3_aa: ASSEVALADIQY
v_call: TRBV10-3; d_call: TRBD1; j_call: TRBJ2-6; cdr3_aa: AISDRAGANVLT
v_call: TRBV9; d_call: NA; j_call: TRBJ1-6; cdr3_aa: ASSVNHSPLH
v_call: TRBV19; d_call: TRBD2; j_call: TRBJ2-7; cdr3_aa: ASSSQTSGSYEQY
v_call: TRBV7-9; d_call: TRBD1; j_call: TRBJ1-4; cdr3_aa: ASSPGTGTPTNEKLF
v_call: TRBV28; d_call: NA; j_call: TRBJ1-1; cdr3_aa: ASSPARRRTEAF
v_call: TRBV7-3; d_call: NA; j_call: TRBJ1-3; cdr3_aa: ASSLTISSLRGSFGTGNTIY
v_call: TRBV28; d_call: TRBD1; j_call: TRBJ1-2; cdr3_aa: ASSGPGQGNYGYT
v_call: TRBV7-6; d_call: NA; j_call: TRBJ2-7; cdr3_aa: ASSLGFVSYEQY
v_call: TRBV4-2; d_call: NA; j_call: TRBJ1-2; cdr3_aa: ASSPLGEGMDGYT
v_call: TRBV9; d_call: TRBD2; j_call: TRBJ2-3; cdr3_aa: ASSKRGGFPPRTDTQY
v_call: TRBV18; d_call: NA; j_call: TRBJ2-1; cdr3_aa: ASSLDFDVLEQF
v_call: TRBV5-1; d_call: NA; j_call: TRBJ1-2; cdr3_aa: ASSGTIGSYT
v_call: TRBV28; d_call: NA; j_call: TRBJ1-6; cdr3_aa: ASSFRSGGHNSPLH
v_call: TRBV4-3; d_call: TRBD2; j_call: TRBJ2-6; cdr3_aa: ASSQVLSGRAPTGANVLT
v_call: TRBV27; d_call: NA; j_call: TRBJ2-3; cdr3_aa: ASSLSAAAGTQY
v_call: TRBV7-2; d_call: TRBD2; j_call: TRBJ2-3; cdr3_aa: ASSLRVAGGATDTQY
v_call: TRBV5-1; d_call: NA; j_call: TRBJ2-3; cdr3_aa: ASSPLVAGLLSTDTQY
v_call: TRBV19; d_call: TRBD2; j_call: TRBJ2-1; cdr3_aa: ASSIYSGATYNEQF
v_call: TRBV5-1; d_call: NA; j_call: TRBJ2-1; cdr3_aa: ASSSLGPEWNEQF
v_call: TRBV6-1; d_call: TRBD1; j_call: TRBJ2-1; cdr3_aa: ASRQRQGAYNEQF
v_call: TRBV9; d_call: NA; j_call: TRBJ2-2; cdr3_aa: ASSPHRSETNTGELF
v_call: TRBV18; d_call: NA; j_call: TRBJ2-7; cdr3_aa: ASSPTEYEQY
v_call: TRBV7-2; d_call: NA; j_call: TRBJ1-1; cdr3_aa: ASSYTPSTVNTEAF
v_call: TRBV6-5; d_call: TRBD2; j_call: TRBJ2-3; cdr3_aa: ASSYSASGGGTQY
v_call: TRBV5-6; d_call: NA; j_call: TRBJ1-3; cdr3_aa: ASSSGPGAWLTSGNTIY
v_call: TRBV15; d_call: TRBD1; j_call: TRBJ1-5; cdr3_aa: ATSQDRGRFQPQH
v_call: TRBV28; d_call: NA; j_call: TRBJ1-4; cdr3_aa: ASSVQGTEKLF
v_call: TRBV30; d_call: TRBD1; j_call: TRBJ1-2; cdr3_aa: AWSQDRAGRDYGYT
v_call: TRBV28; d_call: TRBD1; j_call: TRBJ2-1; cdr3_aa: ASSNDRAGYNEQF
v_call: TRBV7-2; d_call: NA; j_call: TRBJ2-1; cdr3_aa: ASSLRRGDYNEQF
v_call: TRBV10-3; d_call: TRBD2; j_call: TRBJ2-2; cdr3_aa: AISDGRHGRTGELF
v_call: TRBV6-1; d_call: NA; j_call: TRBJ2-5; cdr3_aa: ASSGTGRAKTQY
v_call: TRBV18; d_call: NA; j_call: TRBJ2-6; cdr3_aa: ASSPRGANVLT
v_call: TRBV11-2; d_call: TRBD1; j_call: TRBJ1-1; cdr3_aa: ASTWRQGLNTEAF
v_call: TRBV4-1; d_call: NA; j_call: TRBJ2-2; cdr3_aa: ASSPGLAAGGRELF
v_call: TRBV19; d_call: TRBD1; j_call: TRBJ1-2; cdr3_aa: ASSRTGGGNYGYT
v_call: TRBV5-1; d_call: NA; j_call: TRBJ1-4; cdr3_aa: ASSFLGDEKLF
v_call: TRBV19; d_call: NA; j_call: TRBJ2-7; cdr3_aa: ASSILLTGSAYEQY
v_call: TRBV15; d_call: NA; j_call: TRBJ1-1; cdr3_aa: ATSRDRNTEAF
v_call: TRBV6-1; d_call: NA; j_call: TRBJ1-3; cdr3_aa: ASRTTGNTIY
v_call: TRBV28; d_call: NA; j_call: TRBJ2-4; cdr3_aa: ATTVSTRGFRDIQY
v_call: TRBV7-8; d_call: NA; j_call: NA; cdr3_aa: ASSSRTGAKTYEQY
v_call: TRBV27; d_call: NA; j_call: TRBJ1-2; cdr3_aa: ASSRREMSTGYT
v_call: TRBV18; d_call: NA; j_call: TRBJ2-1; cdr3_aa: ASSPSQGTEQF
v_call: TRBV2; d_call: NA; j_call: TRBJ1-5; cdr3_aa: ASRQDSLPGQPQH
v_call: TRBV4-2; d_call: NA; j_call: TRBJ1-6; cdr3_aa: ASSPFPTSYNSPLH